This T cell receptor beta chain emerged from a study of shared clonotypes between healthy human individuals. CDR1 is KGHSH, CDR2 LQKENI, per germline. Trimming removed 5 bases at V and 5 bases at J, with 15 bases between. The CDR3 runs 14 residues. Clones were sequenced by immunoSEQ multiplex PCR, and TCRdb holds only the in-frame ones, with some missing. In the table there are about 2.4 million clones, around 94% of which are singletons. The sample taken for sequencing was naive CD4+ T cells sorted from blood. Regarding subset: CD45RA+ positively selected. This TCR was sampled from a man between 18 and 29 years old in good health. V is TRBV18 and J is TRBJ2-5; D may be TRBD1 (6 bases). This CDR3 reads CASSSGHPRETQYF. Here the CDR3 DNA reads TGTGCCAGCTCATCGGGACACCCCCGGGAGACCCAGTACTTC.